These T cell receptor beta chains were read from a single sample in a study of OX40 agonist ivuxolimab in advanced cancers. Produced via immunoSEQ multiplex PCR; TCRdb's table is partial and in-frame only. Among tens of thousands of clones listed, approximately 86% were seen once. Specimen: CD4+ or CD8+ T cells sorted from blood, collected in a trial of the OX40 agonist ivuxolimab. The receptors originated from an adult with an advanced solid tumor such as melanoma, head and neck, liver or kidney cancer. The CDR3 runs from the conserved cysteine through the conserved F or W. The order of the fields is J gene, D gene, clone size, V gene, CDR3 DNA, CDR3 protein. A D gene is named only where the DNA matches it firmly. A row's size may be missing; if present it is once, few, many or a size class.

J gene: TRBJ2-3; D gene: NA; clone size: NA; V gene: TRBV21-1; CDR3 DNA: TGTGCCAGCAGCATTCTCGCGGACAGCACAGATACGCAGTATTTT; CDR3 protein: CASSILADSTDTQYF
J gene: TRBJ2-3; D gene: NA; clone size: NA; V gene: TRBV30; CDR3 DNA: TGTGCCTGGAGTGTAATCGGGCGGGCAGATACGCAGTATTTT; CDR3 protein: CAWSVIGRADTQYF
J gene: TRBJ1-2; D gene: TRBD1; clone size: NA; V gene: TRBV4-2; CDR3 DNA: TGTGCCAGCAGCCAAAAGCTGGGACAGGGGGCGAACTATGGCTACACCTTC; CDR3 protein: CASSQKLGQGANYGYTF
J gene: TRBJ2-5; D gene: TRBD2; clone size: NA; V gene: TRBV7-9; CDR3 DNA: TGTGCCAGCAGCTCCGAGTCCGACTGGCTAGCGGGGGGGGAGACCCAGTACTTC; CDR3 protein: CASSSESDWLAGGETQYF
J gene: TRBJ2-7; D gene: NA; clone size: NA; V gene: TRBV9; CDR3 DNA: TGTGCCAGCAGCGGTAAGGAGCAGTACTTC; CDR3 protein: CASSGKEQYF
J gene: TRBJ2-5; D gene: NA; clone size: NA; V gene: TRBV7-9; CDR3 DNA: TGTGCCAGCAGCTCCCGGGACATCGGGCCGGAGACCCAGTACTTC; CDR3 protein: CASSSRDIGPETQYF
J gene: TRBJ1-2; D gene: NA; clone size: NA; V gene: TRBV5-8; CDR3 DNA: TGTGCCAGCAGCTTGGGAGTATGGACACCGATCTTTGGCTACACCTTC; CDR3 protein: CASSLGVWTPIFGYTF
J gene: TRBJ1-2; D gene: NA; clone size: NA; V gene: TRBV6-5; CDR3 DNA: TGTGCCAGCAGTTACTCGAACTGGAGGGACTATGGCTACACCTTC; CDR3 protein: CASSYSNWRDYGYTF
J gene: TRBJ1-1; D gene: NA; clone size: few; V gene: TRBV5-6; CDR3 DNA: TGTGCCAGCAGCTTGGGGGTAACTGAAGCTTTCTTT; CDR3 protein: CASSLGVTEAFF
J gene: TRBJ2-1; D gene: NA; clone size: NA; V gene: TRBV29-1; CDR3 DNA: TGCAGCGTTGAGGAGAGCTCCTACAATGAGCAGTTCTTC; CDR3 protein: CSVEESSYNEQFF
J gene: TRBJ2-7; D gene: TRBD1; clone size: NA; V gene: TRBV5-1; CDR3 DNA: TGCGCCAGCAGCTTGTGGGACAGCGGCTCCTACGAGCAGTACTTC; CDR3 protein: CASSLWDSGSYEQYF
J gene: TRBJ1-2; D gene: TRBD1; clone size: once; V gene: TRBV9; CDR3 DNA: TGTGCCAGCAGCGTAGGAGGGGGACAGGGAGGGGATGGCTACACCTTC; CDR3 protein: CASSVGGGQGGDGYTF
J gene: TRBJ2-5; D gene: TRBD2; clone size: few; V gene: TRBV11-2; CDR3 DNA: TGTGCCAGCAGCTTAGTTCCTAGCGGGGGCGTACAGACCCAGTACTTC; CDR3 protein: CASSLVPSGGVQTQYF
J gene: TRBJ1-4; D gene: NA; clone size: NA; V gene: TRBV9; CDR3 DNA: TGTGCCAGCAGCCTGGGAGGGAATGAAAAACTGTTTTTT; CDR3 protein: CASSLGGNEKLFF
J gene: TRBJ1-4; D gene: NA; clone size: NA; V gene: TRBV5-6; CDR3 DNA: TGTGCCAGCAGCTTGGGCCAGGGCAACCTGGCAACTAATGAAAAACTGTTTTTT; CDR3 protein: CASSLGQGNLATNEKLFF
J gene: TRBJ1-1; D gene: NA; clone size: NA; V gene: TRBV19; CDR3 DNA: TGTGCCAGTAGTATAGCAGTGAACACTGAAGCTTTCTTT; CDR3 protein: CASSIAVNTEAFF
J gene: TRBJ1-1; D gene: NA; clone size: NA; V gene: TRBV9; CDR3 DNA: TGTGCCAGCCGGAAGGTATCGGGCACTGAAGCTTTCTTT; CDR3 protein: CASRKVSGTEAFF
J gene: TRBJ1-1; D gene: NA; clone size: NA; V gene: TRBV27; CDR3 DNA: TGTGCCAGCAGTTTGATGGCGACTGGTGAAGCTTTCTTT; CDR3 protein: CASSLMATGEAFF
J gene: TRBJ2-2; D gene: NA; clone size: NA; V gene: TRBV4-1; CDR3 DNA: TGCGCCAGCAGCCACCCTGACGGGAACACCGGGGAGCTGTTTTTT; CDR3 protein: CASSHPDGNTGELFF
J gene: TRBJ1-3; D gene: NA; clone size: NA; V gene: TRBV29-1; CDR3 DNA: TGCAGCGTGCACTGGCAGGGGAGTGGAAACACCATATATTTT; CDR3 protein: CSVHWQGSGNTIYF
J gene: TRBJ1-3; D gene: NA; clone size: NA; V gene: TRBV2; CDR3 DNA: TGTGCCAGCAGTGAAGGTTTGGTCTGGGTGGGAAACACCATATATTTT; CDR3 protein: CASSEGLVWVGNTIYF
J gene: TRBJ2-7; D gene: NA; clone size: NA; V gene: TRBV4-3; CDR3 DNA: TGCGCCAGCAGCCAAGATTCGGGGGGCCTCAACGAGCAGTACTTC; CDR3 protein: CASSQDSGGLNEQYF
J gene: TRBJ1-5; D gene: TRBD1; clone size: NA; V gene: TRBV13; CDR3 DNA: TGTGCCAGCAGCCCCAATCCGACAGGGAATGGTGGCAATCAGCCCCAGCATTTT; CDR3 protein: CASSPNPTGNGGNQPQHF
J gene: TRBJ2-3; D gene: NA; clone size: NA; V gene: TRBV25-1; CDR3 DNA: TGTGCCAGCAGTACAACAGGCACAGATACGCAGTATTTT; CDR3 protein: CASSTTGTDTQYF
J gene: TRBJ1-2; D gene: NA; clone size: once; V gene: TRBV4-1; CDR3 DNA: TGCGCCAGCAGCCCGGTTGAGGGGGGCAACTATGGCTACACCTTC; CDR3 protein: CASSPVEGGNYGYTF
J gene: TRBJ2-7; D gene: TRBD2; clone size: NA; V gene: TRBV5-1; CDR3 DNA: TGCGCCAGCAGCTTTCCGGGGGGGCTAGCGGGTAACTACGAGCAGTACTTC; CDR3 protein: CASSFPGGLAGNYEQYF
J gene: TRBJ1-1; D gene: NA; clone size: NA; V gene: TRBV29-1; CDR3 DNA: TGCAGCGTCCTTCCGGGGGGGACGGGTACTGAAGCTTTCTTT; CDR3 protein: CSVLPGGTGTEAFF
J gene: TRBJ2-3; D gene: TRBD2; clone size: NA; V gene: TRBV6-4; CDR3 DNA: TGTGCCAGCAGTGAGAACGGGGGGGTTGCAGATACGCAGTATTTT; CDR3 protein: CASSENGGVADTQYF
J gene: TRBJ2-1; D gene: TRBD2; clone size: once; V gene: TRBV7-9; CDR3 DNA: TGTGCCAGCAGCTTAGCTAGCGGGAGCAATGAGCAGTTCTTC; CDR3 protein: CASSLASGSNEQFF
J gene: TRBJ2-7; D gene: NA; clone size: NA; V gene: TRBV5-6; CDR3 DNA: TGTGCCAGCAGCCACAGGGTAAGGGCCTACGAGCAGTACTTC; CDR3 protein: CASSHRVRAYEQYF
J gene: TRBJ2-5; D gene: NA; clone size: NA; V gene: TRBV11-2; CDR3 DNA: TGTGCCAGCAGCTTATTACAGGGTGGCGAGACCCGGTACTTC; CDR3 protein: CASSLLQGGETRYF
J gene: TRBJ2-1; D gene: TRBD1; clone size: NA; V gene: TRBV28; CDR3 DNA: TGTGCCAGCAGCAGACAGGGCCGTGAGCAGTTCTTC; CDR3 protein: CASSRQGREQFF
J gene: TRBJ2-3; D gene: NA; clone size: once; V gene: TRBV27; CDR3 DNA: TGTGCCAGCAGTTTAAGGTGGGGGCGATCAGATACGCAGTATTTT; CDR3 protein: CASSLRWGRSDTQYF
J gene: TRBJ2-1; D gene: TRBD1; clone size: NA; V gene: TRBV2; CDR3 DNA: TGTGCCAGCAGTGGGGAAGGACAGGGCGGCAGGAGCCCCTACAATGAGCAGTTCTTC; CDR3 protein: CASSGEGQGGRSPYNEQFF
J gene: TRBJ2-2; D gene: NA; clone size: NA; V gene: TRBV6-6; CDR3 DNA: TGTGCCAGCAGTCTCCGGGGGTATGGCGGGGAGCTGTTTTTT; CDR3 protein: CASSLRGYGGELFF
J gene: TRBJ1-4; D gene: NA; clone size: NA; V gene: TRBV7-2; CDR3 DNA: TGTGCCAGCAGCCGACCTGGGGGTTCAACTAATGAAAAACTGTTTTTT; CDR3 protein: CASSRPGGSTNEKLFF
J gene: TRBJ1-3; D gene: NA; clone size: NA; V gene: TRBV27; CDR3 DNA: TGTGCCAGCAGTTTCGCGGGACACGGCTCTGGAAACACCATATATTTT; CDR3 protein: CASSFAGHGSGNTIYF
J gene: TRBJ2-1; D gene: TRBD2; clone size: NA; V gene: TRBV7-2; CDR3 DNA: TGTGCCAGCAGCAAAAGGCCTAGCGGGGGGCATGAGCAGTTCTTC; CDR3 protein: CASSKRPSGGHEQFF
J gene: TRBJ2-2; D gene: NA; clone size: NA; V gene: TRBV7-6; CDR3 DNA: TGTGCCAGCAGCAAAAGAGGGGAGCTGTTTTTT; CDR3 protein: CASSKRGELFF
J gene: TRBJ2-7; D gene: TRBD2; clone size: NA; V gene: TRBV6-4; CDR3 DNA: TGTGCCACCATCGGGCCCCGGACTAGCGGGTCCTACGAGCAGTACTTC; CDR3 protein: CATIGPRTSGSYEQYF
J gene: TRBJ2-1; D gene: TRBD1; clone size: NA; V gene: TRBV5-1; CDR3 DNA: TGCGCCAGCAGCTTCGCAGGGGGCGCGAATGAGCAGTTCTTC; CDR3 protein: CASSFAGGANEQFF
J gene: TRBJ1-4; D gene: TRBD1; clone size: NA; V gene: TRBV13; CDR3 DNA: TGTGCCAGCAGCTCAATCGGGACAGGTGAAAAACTGTTTTTT; CDR3 protein: CASSSIGTGEKLFF
J gene: TRBJ1-2; D gene: NA; clone size: NA; V gene: TRBV15; CDR3 DNA: TGTGCCACCAGCAGAGCCGCGGCTCGCAGGGCGGAGGGCTACACCTTC; CDR3 protein: CATSRAAARRAEGYTF
J gene: TRBJ1-6; D gene: TRBD1; clone size: once; V gene: TRBV27; CDR3 DNA: TGTGCCAGCAGCCCAGGGGGCAGTTCACCCCTCCACTTT; CDR3 protein: CASSPGGSSPLHF
J gene: TRBJ2-1; D gene: NA; clone size: NA; V gene: TRBV4-2; CDR3 DNA: TGTGCCAGCAGCCTAGCTTGGAATGAGCAGTTCTTC; CDR3 protein: CASSLAWNEQFF
J gene: TRBJ2-2; D gene: TRBD2; clone size: NA; V gene: TRBV5-1; CDR3 DNA: TGCGCCAGCAGCTCCCGACTAGCGGGGGAGCTCACCGGGGAGCTGTTTTTT; CDR3 protein: CASSSRLAGELTGELFF